The clone carrying this T cell receptor (beta chain) turned up a few times. The sample comes from a study of early T cells in non-severe SARS-CoV-2 infection. The ends lost 6 bases at V and 4 bases at J; junction bases unmatched: 4. Germline V lookup: CDR1 ENHRY, CDR2 SYGVKD. This CDR3 region has 14 residues. Individual cDNA molecules were tagged with unique molecular identifiers, the study reported. TCRdb reprocessed the 5' RACE reads via MiXCR and lists one record per CDR3 protein. The sample lists 55,000 to 75,000 distinct CDR3 sequences, 5.9% occurring once. The sequences come from whole blood, collected at baseline. The receptor's source is an adult who was a healthcare worker with PCR-confirmed SARS-CoV-2 infection or an uninfected control (not recorded which). The chain carries TRBV10-3 and TRBJ1-4; 8 nucleotides align to TRBD1. The CDR3 loop is CAIRGTGVNEKLFF. In nucleotides, the CDR3 is TGTGCCATCAGGGGGACAGGAGTTAATGAAAAACTGTTTTTT.